A selection of T cell receptor beta chains follows, all from one sample in a study of shared clonotypes between healthy human individuals. The data were produced by immunoSEQ multiplex PCR, yet TCRdb's version contains in-frame clones alone and is incomplete. The table has 800,000 to 1,200,000 clones, around three quarters seen once; the top ten hold approximately 0.5%. Sequenced input: memory CD4+ T cells from PBMCs. These receptors all stem from a man in his late teens or twenties in good health. Some clones in this sample may be carry-over from other donors' samples. The CDR3 runs from the conserved cysteine through the conserved F or W. D genes are given only for firm matches. Size is omitted from some rows. Given values are once, few, many or a class for expanded clones.

J gene,V gene,D gene,clone size,CDR3 DNA,CDR3 protein
TRBJ1-1,TRBV7-9,NA,few,TGTGCCAGCAGCTTAGAGGTTTCTACTGAAGCTTTCTTT,CASSLEVSTEAFF
TRBJ1-5,TRBV6-5,NA,NA,TGTGCCAGCAGGGGGCCGGGCAATCAGCCCCAGCATTTT,CASRGPGNQPQHF
TRBJ2-3,TRBV9,TRBD1,NA,TGTGCCAGCAGCGTTCAAGCAGGGGGCAGGGCAGATACGCAGTATTTT,CASSVQAGGRADTQYF
TRBJ2-3,TRBV4-1,NA,NA,TGCGCCAGCAGCCCAAAAAACAACGGAGGGGATACGCAGTATTTT,CASSPKNNGGDTQYF
TRBJ2-7,TRBV27,NA,NA,TGTGTCAGCAGTTTTCGGAAGGGTCAGTACGAGCAGTACTTC,CVSSFRKGQYEQYF
TRBJ2-7,TRBV5-1,TRBD2,NA,TGCGCCAGCAGCTGGATGGGACTAGCGGGAGGATCCTACGAGCAGTACTTC,CASSWMGLAGGSYEQYF
TRBJ1-1,TRBV11-2,NA,NA,TGTGCCAGCGGTGGACACCTGAACACTGAAGCTTTCTTT,CASGGHLNTEAFF
TRBJ2-3,TRBV14,TRBD2,NA,TGTGCCAGCAGCCAAGGGGGACTAGCGGGATTGGACACGCAGTATTTT,CASSQGGLAGLDTQYF
TRBJ2-5,TRBV28,TRBD1,NA,TGTGCCAGCCTAAAGGGACAGGGGTGGGAGACCCAGTACTTC,CASLKGQGWETQYF
TRBJ2-1,TRBV6-1,NA,NA,TGTGCCAGCAGTGAATGGACAGCCCCCTACAATGAGCAGTTCTTC,CASSEWTAPYNEQFF
TRBJ1-4,TRBV5-5,NA,few,TGTGCCAGCAGCTTTGGCCGGACTAATGAAAAACTGTTTTTT,CASSFGRTNEKLFF
TRBJ2-5,TRBV7-2,TRBD2,NA,TGTGCCAGCAGCCCTTTGGCGGGAGGAGGAGAGACCCAGTACTTC,CASSPLAGGGETQYF
TRBJ2-4,TRBV27,NA,NA,TGTGCCAGCAGCCCCGGGATTATGGGAGCTCAGTACTTC,CASSPGIMGAQYF
TRBJ1-1,TRBV19,TRBD1,once,TGTGCCAGTAGTCGTGACAGGGCCCCTGAAGCTTTCTTT,CASSRDRAPEAFF
TRBJ2-1,TRBV11-2,NA,NA,TGTGCCAGCTCCCCCGGGCAAGCGGTCTACAATGAGCAGTTCTTC,CASSPGQAVYNEQFF
TRBJ2-1,TRBV10-3,TRBD2,NA,TGTGCCGTTAGGGTAGCGGGAGGGGCCCTTTACAATGAGCAGTTCTTC,CAVRVAGGALYNEQFF
TRBJ1-3,TRBV5-1,NA,NA,TGCGCCAGCAGTTTTTCCGTGACACTTGGAAACACCATATATTTT,CASSFSVTLGNTIYF
TRBJ1-4,TRBV6-5,NA,NA,TGTGCCAGCAGTTACCAGGCAGGGAAGGAAAAACTGTTTTTT,CASSYQAGKEKLFF
TRBJ1-1,TRBV6-1,NA,NA,TGTGCCAGCAGTGCCCAGGGCTTTGACGCTTTCTTT,CASSAQGFDAFF
TRBJ2-7,TRBV28,TRBD2,NA,TGTGCCAGCAGTTTAGGACTAGCGCCCTACGAGCAGTACTTC,CASSLGLAPYEQYF
TRBJ2-5,TRBV7-2,NA,NA,TGTGCCAGCAGCCAGGGCCCACGGGAGACCCAGTACTTC,CASSQGPRETQYF
TRBJ2-5,TRBV2,NA,few,TGTGCCAGCAGTGTTAACTACCGGGAGACCCAGTACTTC,CASSVNYRETQYF
TRBJ2-3,TRBV15,NA,NA,TGTGCCACCAGCAGAGCCGTAGAAGGGGGCACAGATACGCAGTATTTT,CATSRAVEGGTDTQYF
TRBJ1-4,TRBV4-3,TRBD1,once,TGCGCCAGCAGCCAAGAAAGGACAGGGAATGAAAAACTGTTTTTT,CASSQERTGNEKLFF
TRBJ2-7,TRBV28,TRBD2,NA,TGTGCCAGCAGTTTATTCGGCGCGGGAGGGTCCTACGAGCAGTACTTC,CASSLFGAGGSYEQYF
TRBJ2-2,TRBV7-6,NA,NA,TGTGCCAGCAGCGCTATAGTCGGGGAGCTGTTTTTT,CASSAIVGELFF
TRBJ2-1,TRBV6-4,TRBD2,NA,TGTGCCAGCAGTGGGGGACTAGCGGGAGTGGATGAGCAGTTCTTC,CASSGGLAGVDEQFF
TRBJ1-1,TRBV6-8,NA,NA,TGTGCCAGCGCAATTCGTTATCCTAGGACACCCATGGACACTGAAGCTTTCTTT,CASAIRYPRTPMDTEAFF
TRBJ2-7,TRBV15,NA,NA,TGTGCCACCAGCAGAGTGGACGGAGTGGCGAGTGAGCAGTACTTC,CATSRVDGVASEQYF
TRBJ2-1,TRBV28,NA,NA,TGTGCCAGCAGTTTCGCCCCCTGGGGGAGTAAGCAGTTCTTC,CASSFAPWGSKQFF
TRBJ2-7,TRBV28,TRBD2,NA,TGTGCCAGCAGCACTAGCGGGAGGGCCGAAGAGCAGTACTTC,CASSTSGRAEEQYF
TRBJ2-1,TRBV7-2,NA,NA,TGTGCCAGCAGTCAGGAGGCAGTGAATGAGCAGTTCTTC,CASSQEAVNEQFF
TRBJ1-1,TRBV30,NA,NA,TGTGCCTGGAGGACGGACATGAACACTGAAGCTTTCTTT,CAWRTDMNTEAFF
TRBJ1-3,TRBV9,NA,NA,TGTGCCAGCAGCGCGGAAACCGGGACTGGGGGTAACACCATATATTTT,CASSAETGTGGNTIYF
TRBJ2-6,TRBV4-1,NA,NA,TGCGCCAGCAGCGAATATCTTAAAACAGGGAGCTCTGGGGCCAACGTCCTGACTTTC,CASSEYLKTGSSGANVLTF
TRBJ2-1,TRBV5-6,NA,NA,TGTGCCAGCAGCAGTCGCCCCGGGGATGAGCAGTTCTTC,CASSSRPGDEQFF
TRBJ2-7,TRBV7-8,NA,NA,TGTGCCAGCAGCTTAGGAAGGGTGGGAAGCTCCTACGAGCAGTACTTC,CASSLGRVGSSYEQYF
TRBJ1-5,TRBV27,NA,NA,TGTGCCAGCAGGAGAACAGGGTGGGAGCAATGGCAGCCCCAGCATTTT,CASRRTGWEQWQPQHF
TRBJ2-1,TRBV4-3,TRBD2,once,TGCGCCAGCAGCCAAGAGGTCGGGAGGACCTACAATGAGCAGTTCTTC,CASSQEVGRTYNEQFF
TRBJ2-3,TRBV7-3,TRBD2,NA,TGTGCCAGCAGCTTGGGGACTAGTGTCATTGATACGCAGTATTTT,CASSLGTSVIDTQYF
TRBJ2-7,TRBV18,NA,NA,TGTGCCAGCTCACCGGGCCTGGGGCAAGGCGAGCAGTACTTC,CASSPGLGQGEQYF
TRBJ2-1,TRBV29-1,NA,NA,TGCAGCGTCACCGAATCCTCCTACAATGAGCAGTTCTTC,CSVTESSYNEQFF
TRBJ1-6,TRBV28,NA,NA,TGTGCCAGCAGTTTGCCAGGTCGCCCGAATTCACCCCTCCACTTT,CASSLPGRPNSPLHF
TRBJ2-3,TRBV10-3,TRBD2,NA,TGTGCCATCAGTGAGGCGGGGGGCACAGATACGCAGTATTTT,CAISEAGGTDTQYF
TRBJ1-3,TRBV15,TRBD1,once,TGTGCCACCAGCGGAGGACAGGGTGGTAGGAACACCATATATTTT,CATSGGQGGRNTIYF
TRBJ2-5,TRBV21-1,NA,NA,TGTGCCAGCAGCAGAGTTCCTAGGACTAGCGGCTTCGACGGATTGGAGACCCAGTACTTC,CASSRVPRTSGFDGLETQYF
TRBJ2-1,TRBV7-8,TRBD2,NA,TGTGCCAGCAGCTTACTTTCTAGCGGGTCCTACAATGAGCAGTTCTTC,CASSLLSSGSYNEQFF
TRBJ1-5,TRBV5-3,NA,NA,TGTGCCAGAAGCTTGGACCCGCCCCAGCATTTT,CARSLDPPQHF
TRBJ2-1,TRBV18,TRBD1,once,TGTGCCAGCTCAACGGGACAGGGGGTGGTTAATGAGCAGTTCTTC,CASSTGQGVVNEQFF